A selection of T cell receptor beta chains follows, all from one sample in a study of T cell changes during pregnancy in multiple sclerosis. The assay was immunoSEQ multiplex PCR, and TCRdb's table has in-frame clones only and misses some. This sample carries 45,000 to 55,000 clones, roughly 90% of them seen once, and the ten largest clones take about 1.5%. Sequenced material: peripheral blood, taken in the first trimester of pregnancy. The source of these receptors is a female donor in good health, enrolled as a control in a pregnancy study. Each CDR3 is given with its conserved first and last residue. Each record gives: D gene, V gene, J gene, CDR3 length, clone size, CDR3 protein, CDR3 DNA. D genes are given only for firm matches. Size values are once, few and many counts, or a class for expanded clones, and some rows have none.

NA	TRBV28	TRBJ1-2	14	NA	CASAQGKGLYGYTF	TGTGCCAGCGCACAGGGAAAAGGGCTCTATGGCTACACCTTC
NA	TRBV21-1	TRBJ2-5	16	NA	CASSKVGGGAQETQYF	NA
NA	TRBV7-9	TRBJ1-1	15	once	CASSLGGHQNTEAFF	TGTGCCAGCAGCTTAGGGGGACATCAGAACACTGAAGCTTTCTTT
TRBD2	TRBV7-2	TRBJ2-7	15	NA	CASSLTGGMGYEQYF	TGTGCCAGCAGCTTAACGGGGGGGATGGGCTACGAGCAGTACTTC
NA	TRBV7-9	TRBJ1-3	17	NA	CASSRRVGALLRNTIYF	TGTGCCAGCAGCCGCCGAGTTGGGGCGCTACTCCGGAACACCATATATTTT
NA	TRBV11-2	TRBJ1-2	12	NA	CASSFNQAGYTF	TGTGCCAGCAGCTTCAACCAGGCGGGCTACACCTTC
TRBD2	TRBV5-6	TRBJ2-1	19	NA	CASSLVGGLVDHFYNEQFF	TGTGCCAGCAGCTTGGTTGGGGGACTAGTGGACCACTTCTACAATGAGCAGTTCTTC
TRBD1	TRBV27	TRBJ2-1	15	NA	CASNPGQWHPNEQFF	TGTGCCAGCAACCCGGGACAGTGGCATCCGAATGAGCAGTTCTTC
NA	TRBV28	TRBJ1-1	18	once	CASSLFWSKDRRNTEAFF	TGTGCCAGCAGTTTGTTTTGGAGTAAGGACAGACGGAACACTGAAGCTTTCTTT
TRBD1	TRBV5-8	TRBJ1-5	17	NA	CASSPGQGLYSNQPQHF	TGTGCCAGCAGCCCGGGACAGGGCTTATATAGCAATCAGCCCCAGCATTTT
NA	TRBV6-1	TRBJ1-1	14	NA	CASSGLGGGLGAFF	TGTGCCAGCAGTGGATTAGGGGGGGGGCTAGGAGCTTTCTTT
NA	TRBV30	TRBJ1-5	15	NA	CAWSVLQGRDQPQHF	TGTGCCTGGAGTGTACTACAGGGCCGGGATCAGCCCCAGCATTTT
NA	TRBV5-4	TRBJ2-1	15	NA	CASSIGRQTYNEQFF	TGTGCCAGCAGCATTGGCAGGCAGACCTACAATGAGCAGTTCTTC
NA	TRBV15	TRBJ2-7	14	NA	CATSRDLEGGQTDF	TGTGCCACCAGCAGAGATCTCGAGGGGGGGCAGACGGACTTC
TRBD2	TRBV5-1	TRBJ2-3	19	once	CASSFMGTSGGLETDTQYF	TGCGCCAGCAGCTTTATGGGGACTAGCGGGGGTTTAGAAACAGATACGCAGTATTTT
NA	TRBV11-1	TRBJ2-7	14	NA	CASSLEGMAYEQYF	TGTGCCAGCAGCTTAGAGGGGATGGCTTACGAGCAGTACTTC
NA	TRBV10-3	TRBJ1-5	15	few	CAISEVSGLGQPQHF	TGTGCCATCAGTGAAGTTTCGGGTTTAGGACAGCCCCAGCATTTT
NA	TRBV7-2	TRBJ2-2	16	once	CASSLGGSLNTGELFF	TGTGCCAGCAGCTTAGGAGGATCATTGAACACCGGGGAGCTGTTTTTT
NA	TRBV28	TRBJ1-2	13	NA	CASSRGGNYGYTF	TGTGCCAGCAGCCGAGGGGGTAACTATGGCTACACCTTC